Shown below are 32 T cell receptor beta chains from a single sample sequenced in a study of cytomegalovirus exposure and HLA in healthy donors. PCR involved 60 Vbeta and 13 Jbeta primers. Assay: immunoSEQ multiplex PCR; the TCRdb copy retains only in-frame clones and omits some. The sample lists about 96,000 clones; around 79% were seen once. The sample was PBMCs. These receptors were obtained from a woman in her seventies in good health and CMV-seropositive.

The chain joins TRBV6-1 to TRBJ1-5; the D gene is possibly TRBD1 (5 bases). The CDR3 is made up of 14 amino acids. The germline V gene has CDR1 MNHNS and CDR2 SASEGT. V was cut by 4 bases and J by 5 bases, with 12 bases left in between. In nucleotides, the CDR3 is TGTGCCAGCAGTGTACGGGACTATTATCAGCCCCAGCATTTT. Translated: CASSVRDYYQPQHF.

The CDR3 loop reads CASGLDRPYEQYF. CDR3 in DNA: TGTGCCAGCGGTCTGGACAGGCCCTACGAGCAGTACTTC. This chain uses TRBV6-1 with TRBJ2-7; TRBD1 matches at 7 bases. The germline V gene encodes CDR1 MNHNS and CDR2 SASEGT. Trimming removed 8 bases from V and 2 bases from J; junction bases left unmatched: 6. The CDR3 sequence is 13 residues long.

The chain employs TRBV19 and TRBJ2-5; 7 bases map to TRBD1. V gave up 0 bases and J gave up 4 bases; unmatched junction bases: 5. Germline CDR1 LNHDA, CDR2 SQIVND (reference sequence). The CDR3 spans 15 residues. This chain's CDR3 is CASSIEGRGLETQYF. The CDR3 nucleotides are TGTGCCAGTAGTATAGAGGGCAGGGGGTTAGAGACCCAGTACTTC.

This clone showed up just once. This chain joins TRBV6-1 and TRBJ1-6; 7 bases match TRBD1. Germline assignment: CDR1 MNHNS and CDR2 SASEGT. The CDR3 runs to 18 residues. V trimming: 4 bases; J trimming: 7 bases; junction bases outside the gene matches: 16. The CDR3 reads CASSAFTGAGGGNSPLHF. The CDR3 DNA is TGTGCCAGCAGTGCTTTTACAGGGGCCGGAGGGGGGAATTCACCCCTCCACTTT.

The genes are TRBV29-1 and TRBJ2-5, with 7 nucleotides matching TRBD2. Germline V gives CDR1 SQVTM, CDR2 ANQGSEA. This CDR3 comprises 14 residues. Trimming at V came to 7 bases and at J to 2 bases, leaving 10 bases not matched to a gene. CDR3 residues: CSALAGERQETQYF. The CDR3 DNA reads TGCAGCGCCCTTGCGGGAGAGAGACAAGAGACCCAGTACTTC.

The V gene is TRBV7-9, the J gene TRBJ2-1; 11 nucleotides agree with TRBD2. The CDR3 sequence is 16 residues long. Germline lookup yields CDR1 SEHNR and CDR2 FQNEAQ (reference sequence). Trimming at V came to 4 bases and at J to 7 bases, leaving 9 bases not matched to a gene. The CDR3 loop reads CASSSVAGGPGNEQFF. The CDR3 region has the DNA TGTGCCAGCAGCTCCGTAGCGGGAGGGCCGGGGAATGAGCAGTTCTTC.

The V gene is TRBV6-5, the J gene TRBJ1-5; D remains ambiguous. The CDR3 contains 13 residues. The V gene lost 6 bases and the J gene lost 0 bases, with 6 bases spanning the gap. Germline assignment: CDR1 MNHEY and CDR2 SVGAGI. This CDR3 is CASRQYSNQPQHF. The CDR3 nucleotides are TGTGCCAGCAGACAATATAGCAATCAGCCCCAGCATTTT.

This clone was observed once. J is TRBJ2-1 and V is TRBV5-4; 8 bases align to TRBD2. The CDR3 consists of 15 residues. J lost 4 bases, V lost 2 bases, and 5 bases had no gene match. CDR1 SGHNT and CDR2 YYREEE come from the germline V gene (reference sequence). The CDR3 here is CASSFGLATYNEQFF. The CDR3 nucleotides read TGTGCCAGCAGCTTCGGACTAGCCACTTACAATGAGCAGTTCTTC.

CDR3 amino acids: CASSYLEVQPQHF. DNA of the CDR3: TGTGCCAGCAGTTACTTGGAGGTTCAGCCCCAGCATTTT. The chain employs TRBV6-5 and TRBJ1-5; D not certain. Germline V gene sequence: CDR1 MNHEY, CDR2 SVGAGI. The CDR3 covers 13 residues. Deletions cut 1 base from V and 6 bases from J, with 7 bases between.

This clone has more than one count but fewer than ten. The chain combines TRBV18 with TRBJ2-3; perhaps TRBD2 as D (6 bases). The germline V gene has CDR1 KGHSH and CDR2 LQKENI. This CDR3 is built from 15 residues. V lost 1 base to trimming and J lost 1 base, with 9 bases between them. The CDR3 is CASSPRSGGTDTQYF. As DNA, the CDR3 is TGTGCCAGCTCACCACGTAGCGGAGGCACAGATACGCAGTATTTT. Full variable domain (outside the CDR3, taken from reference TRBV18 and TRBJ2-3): NAGVMQNPRHLVRRRGQEARLRCSPMKGHSHVYWYRQLPEEGLKFMVYLQKENIIDESGMPKERFSAEFPKEGPSILRIQQVVRGDSAAYFCASSPRSGGTDTQYFGPGTRLTVL.

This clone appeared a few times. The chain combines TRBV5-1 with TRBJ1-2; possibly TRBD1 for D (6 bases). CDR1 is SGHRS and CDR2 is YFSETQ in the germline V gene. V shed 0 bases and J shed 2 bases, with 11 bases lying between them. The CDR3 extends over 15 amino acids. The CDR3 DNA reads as TGCGCCAGCAGCTTGGAACCGGGACACAACTATGGCTACACCTTC. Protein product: CASSLEPGHNYGYTF.

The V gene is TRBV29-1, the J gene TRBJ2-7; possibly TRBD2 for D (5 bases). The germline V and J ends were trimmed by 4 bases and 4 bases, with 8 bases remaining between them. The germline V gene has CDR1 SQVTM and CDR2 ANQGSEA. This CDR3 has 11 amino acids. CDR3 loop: CSVGRGYEQYF. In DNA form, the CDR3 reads TGCAGCGTTGGACGAGGGTACGAGCAGTACTTC.

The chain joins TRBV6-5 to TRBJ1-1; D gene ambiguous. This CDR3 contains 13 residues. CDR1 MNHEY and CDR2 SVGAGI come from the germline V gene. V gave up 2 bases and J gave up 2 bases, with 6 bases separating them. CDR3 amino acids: CASSYISNTEAFF. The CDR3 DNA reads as TGTGCCAGCAGTTACATTTCTAACACTGAAGCTTTCTTT.

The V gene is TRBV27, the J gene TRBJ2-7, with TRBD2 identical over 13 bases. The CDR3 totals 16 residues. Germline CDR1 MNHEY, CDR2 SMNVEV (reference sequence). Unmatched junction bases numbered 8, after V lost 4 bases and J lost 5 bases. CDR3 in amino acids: CASSSWTSGSLNEQYF. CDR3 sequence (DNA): TGTGCCAGCAGTTCCTGGACTAGCGGGAGTCTCAACGAGCAGTACTTC.

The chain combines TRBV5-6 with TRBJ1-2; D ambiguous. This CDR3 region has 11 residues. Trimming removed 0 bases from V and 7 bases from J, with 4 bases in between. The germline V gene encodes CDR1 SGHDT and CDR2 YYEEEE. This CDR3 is CASSLAGGYTF. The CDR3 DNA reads TGTGCCAGCAGCTTGGCGGGTGGCTACACCTTC.

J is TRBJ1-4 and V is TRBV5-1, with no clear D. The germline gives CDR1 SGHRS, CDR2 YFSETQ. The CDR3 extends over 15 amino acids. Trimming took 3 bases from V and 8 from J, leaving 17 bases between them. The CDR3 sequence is CASSSTNAGGEKLFF. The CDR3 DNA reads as TGCGCCAGCAGCTCAACTAACGCGGGCGGAGAAAAACTGTTTTTT.

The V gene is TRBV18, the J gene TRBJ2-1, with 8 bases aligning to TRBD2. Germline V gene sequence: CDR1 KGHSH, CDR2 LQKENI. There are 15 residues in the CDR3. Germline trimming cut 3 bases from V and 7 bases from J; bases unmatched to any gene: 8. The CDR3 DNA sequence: TGTGCCAGCTCACCTCCGAGGCGGGAGGCGAATGAGCAGTTCTTC. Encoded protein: CASSPPRREANEQFF.

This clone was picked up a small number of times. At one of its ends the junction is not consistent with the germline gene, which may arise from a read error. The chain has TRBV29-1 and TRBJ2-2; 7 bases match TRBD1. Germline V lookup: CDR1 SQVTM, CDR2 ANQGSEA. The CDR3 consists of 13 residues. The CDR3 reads CSVEETGPGELFF. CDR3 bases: TGCAGCGTGGAAGAGACAGGGCCCGGGGAGCTGTTTTTT.

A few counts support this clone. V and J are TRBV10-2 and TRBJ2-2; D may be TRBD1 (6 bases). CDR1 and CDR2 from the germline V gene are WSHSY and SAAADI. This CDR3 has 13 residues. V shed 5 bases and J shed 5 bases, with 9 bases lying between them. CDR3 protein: CASSTGYTGELFF. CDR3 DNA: TGCGCCAGCAGTACAGGGTATACCGGGGAGCTGTTTTTT.

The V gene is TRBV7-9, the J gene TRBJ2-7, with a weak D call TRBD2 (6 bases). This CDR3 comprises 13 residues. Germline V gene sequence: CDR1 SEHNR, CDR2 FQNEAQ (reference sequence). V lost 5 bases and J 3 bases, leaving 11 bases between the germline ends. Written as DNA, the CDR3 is TGTGCCAGCAGCCCCATCGGGGGCTACGAGCAGTACTTC. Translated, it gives CASSPIGGYEQYF. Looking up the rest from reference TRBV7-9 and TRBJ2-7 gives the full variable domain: DTGVSQNPRHKITKRGQNVTFRCDPISEHNRLYWYRQTLGQGPEFLTYFQNEAQLEKSRLLSDRFSAERPKGSFSTLEIQRTEQGDSAMYLCASSPIGGYEQYFGPGTRLTVT.

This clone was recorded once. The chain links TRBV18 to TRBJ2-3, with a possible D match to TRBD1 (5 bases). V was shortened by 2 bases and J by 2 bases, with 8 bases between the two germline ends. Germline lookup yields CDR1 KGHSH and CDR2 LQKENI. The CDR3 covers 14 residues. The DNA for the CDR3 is TGTGCCAGCTCACCATTACAGGACACAGATACGCAGTATTTT. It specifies CASSPLQDTDTQYF.

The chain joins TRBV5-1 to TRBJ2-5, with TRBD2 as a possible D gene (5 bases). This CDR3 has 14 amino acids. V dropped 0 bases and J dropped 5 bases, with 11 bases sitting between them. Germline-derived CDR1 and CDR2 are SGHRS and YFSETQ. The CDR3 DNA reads TGCGCCAGCAGCTTGGAGGCTAGCTGGGAGACCCAGTACTTC. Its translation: CASSLEASWETQYF. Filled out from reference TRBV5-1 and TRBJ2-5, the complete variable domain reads KAGVTQTPRYLIKTRGQQVTLSCSPISGHRSVSWYQQTPGQGLQFLFEYFSETQRNKGNFPGRFSGRQFSNSRSEMNVSTLELGDSALYLCASSLEASWETQYFGPGTRLLVL.

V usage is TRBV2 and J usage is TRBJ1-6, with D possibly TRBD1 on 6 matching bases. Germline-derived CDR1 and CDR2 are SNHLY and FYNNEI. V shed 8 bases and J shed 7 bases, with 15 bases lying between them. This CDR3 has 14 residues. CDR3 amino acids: CASESGQSNSPLHF. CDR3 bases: TGTGCCAGCGAATCCGGACAGAGCAATTCACCCCTCCACTTT.

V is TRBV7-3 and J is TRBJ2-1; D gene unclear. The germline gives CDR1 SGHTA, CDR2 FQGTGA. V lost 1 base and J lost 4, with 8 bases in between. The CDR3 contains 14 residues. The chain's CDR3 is CASSLNGWYNEQFF. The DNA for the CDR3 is TGTGCCAGCAGCTTAAACGGGTGGTACAATGAGCAGTTCTTC.

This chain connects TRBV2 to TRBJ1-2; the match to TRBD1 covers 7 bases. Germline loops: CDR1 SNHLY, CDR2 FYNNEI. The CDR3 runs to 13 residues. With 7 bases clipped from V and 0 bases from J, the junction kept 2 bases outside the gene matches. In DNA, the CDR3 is TGTGCCAGCAACAGGGGCGCTAACTATGGCTACACCTTC. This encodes CASNRGANYGYTF.

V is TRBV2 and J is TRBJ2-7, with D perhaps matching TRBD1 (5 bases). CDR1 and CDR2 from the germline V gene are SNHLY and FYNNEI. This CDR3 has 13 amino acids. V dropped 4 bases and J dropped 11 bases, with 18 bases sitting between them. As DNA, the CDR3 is TGTGCCAGCAGTGTGATCGAACAGGATGGGGAGTACTTC. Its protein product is CASSVIEQDGEYF.

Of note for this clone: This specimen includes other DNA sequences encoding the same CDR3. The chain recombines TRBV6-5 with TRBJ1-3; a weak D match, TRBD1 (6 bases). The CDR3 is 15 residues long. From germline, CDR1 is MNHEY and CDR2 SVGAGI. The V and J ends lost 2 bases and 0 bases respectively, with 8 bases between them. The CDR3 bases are TGTGCCAGCAGTTACACAGGGTCCTCTGGAAACACCATATATTTT. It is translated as CASSYTGSSGNTIYF.

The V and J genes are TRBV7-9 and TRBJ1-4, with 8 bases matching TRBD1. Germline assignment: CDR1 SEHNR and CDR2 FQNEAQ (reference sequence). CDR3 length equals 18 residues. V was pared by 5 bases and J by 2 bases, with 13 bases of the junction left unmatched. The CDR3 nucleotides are TGTGCCAGCAGCCGAACAAATGACAGGGGACGGACTAATGAAAAACTGTTTTTT. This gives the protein CASSRTNDRGRTNEKLFF.

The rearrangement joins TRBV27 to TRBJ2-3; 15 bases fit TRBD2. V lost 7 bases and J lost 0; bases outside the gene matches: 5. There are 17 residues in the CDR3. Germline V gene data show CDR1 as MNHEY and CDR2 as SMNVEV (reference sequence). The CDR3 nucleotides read TGTGCCAGCACCGGGACTAGCGGGAGGTGGAGCACAGATACGCAGTATTTT. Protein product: CASTGTSGRWSTDTQYF.

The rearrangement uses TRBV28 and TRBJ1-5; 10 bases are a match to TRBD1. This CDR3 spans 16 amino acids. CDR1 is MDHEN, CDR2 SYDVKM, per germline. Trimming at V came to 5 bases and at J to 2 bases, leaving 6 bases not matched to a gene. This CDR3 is CASSPWTGGGNQPQHF. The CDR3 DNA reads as TGTGCCAGCAGTCCCTGGACAGGGGGAGGCAATCAGCCCCAGCATTTT.

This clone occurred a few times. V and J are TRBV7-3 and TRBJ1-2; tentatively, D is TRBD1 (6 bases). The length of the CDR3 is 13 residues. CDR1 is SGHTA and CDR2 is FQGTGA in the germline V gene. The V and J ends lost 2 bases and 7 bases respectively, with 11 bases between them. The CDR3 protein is CASSLRGGRGYTF. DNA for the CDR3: TGTGCCAGCAGCTTACGGGGGGGCCGTGGCTACACCTTC.

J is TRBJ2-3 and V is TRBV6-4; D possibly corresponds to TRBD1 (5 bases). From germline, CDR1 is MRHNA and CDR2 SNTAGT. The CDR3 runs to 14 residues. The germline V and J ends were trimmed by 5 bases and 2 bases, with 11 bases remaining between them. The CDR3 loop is CASSSDSPTDTQYF. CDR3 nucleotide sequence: TGTGCCAGCAGTAGTGACAGCCCCACAGATACGCAGTATTTT.